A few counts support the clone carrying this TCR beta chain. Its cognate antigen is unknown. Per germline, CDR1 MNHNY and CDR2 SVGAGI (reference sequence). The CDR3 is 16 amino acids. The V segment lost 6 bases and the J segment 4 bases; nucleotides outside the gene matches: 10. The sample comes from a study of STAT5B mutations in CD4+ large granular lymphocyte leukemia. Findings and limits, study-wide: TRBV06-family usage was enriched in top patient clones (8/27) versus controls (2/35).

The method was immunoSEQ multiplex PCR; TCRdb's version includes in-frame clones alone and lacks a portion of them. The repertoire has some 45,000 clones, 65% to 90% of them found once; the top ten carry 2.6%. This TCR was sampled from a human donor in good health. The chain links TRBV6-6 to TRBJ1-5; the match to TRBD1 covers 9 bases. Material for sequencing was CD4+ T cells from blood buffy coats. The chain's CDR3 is CASSTTGGAGNQPQHF. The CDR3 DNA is TGTGCCAGCAGCACTACAGGGGGCGCGGGGAATCAGCCCCAGCATTTT.